The 26 T cell receptor beta chains listed next were all sequenced from one sample in a study of PD-L1 blockade in urothelial cancer. Measured with immunoSEQ multiplex PCR; TCRdb has only the in-frame clones, and not every one. The sample holds more than 85,000 clones, about 90% seen once. Sample: PBMCs, taken around atezolizumab (anti-PD-L1) treatment. These receptors were collected from a woman at least 80 years old with urothelial cancer.

The rearrangement joins TRBV7-8 to TRBJ1-2, with 7 bases fitting TRBD1. V lost 4 bases to trimming and J lost 4 bases; unmatched junction nucleotides: 9. The length of the CDR3 is 15 residues. Germline lookup yields CDR1 SGHVS and CDR2 FQNEAQ. Here the CDR3 DNA reads TGTGCCAGCAGCTCCGGGACAGCGGACGGCTATGGCTACACCTTC. Translating it yields CASSSGTADGYGYTF.

The V call is TRBV10-3, the J call TRBJ2-1; the D gene is possibly TRBD2 (5 bases). This CDR3 spans 12 amino acids. Germline V gives CDR1 ENHRY, CDR2 SYGVKD. V lost 11 bases and J 5 bases, leaving 13 bases between the germline ends. DNA for the CDR3: TGTGCCGTCGGGGTGGTAAACAATGAGCAGTTCTTC. Amino acids: CAVGVVNNEQFF.

This chain joins TRBV19 and TRBJ2-1, with 10 bases aligning to TRBD2. The germline V gene encodes CDR1 LNHDA and CDR2 SQIVND (reference sequence). The CDR3 spans 13 residues. V gave up 8 bases and J gave up 5 bases; unmatched junction bases: 3. The CDR3 DNA follows: TGTGCCAGTGGACTAGCGGTAAACAATGAGCAGTTCTTC. Translating gives CASGLAVNNEQFF. Together with reference TRBV19 and TRBJ2-1, the CDR3 gives the full variable domain: DGGITQSPKYLFRKEGQNVTLSCEQNLNHDAMYWYRQDPGQGLRLIYYSQIVNDFQKGDIAEGYSVSREKKESFPLTVTSAQKNPTAFYLCASGLAVNNEQFFGPGTRLTVL.

This chain uses TRBV9 with TRBJ2-7; the match to TRBD1 covers 7 bases. Losses at the gene ends were 0 bases for V and 0 bases for J; bases not matched to a gene: 6. Germline V gives CDR1 SGDLS, CDR2 YYNGEE. The CDR3 has 16 residues. The CDR3 loop is CASSVAWTGASYEQYF. The CDR3 DNA follows: TGTGCCAGCAGCGTAGCATGGACAGGAGCCTCCTACGAGCAGTACTTC.

This chain uses TRBV5-1 with TRBJ1-1; 8 bases match TRBD1. The V gene's germline CDR1 is SGHRS and CDR2 YFSETQ. The CDR3 loop spans 13 amino acids. The V gene end was trimmed by 7 bases and the J gene end by 7 bases; junction bases not matched to a gene: 9. This CDR3 reads CASSYYGTGEAFF. CDR3 nucleotides: TGCGCCAGCTCTTATTACGGGACAGGTGAAGCTTTCTTT.

The J gene is TRBJ1-5, the V gene TRBV5-8, with TRBD1 identical over 7 bases. The CDR3 totals 16 residues. Trimming cost V 4 bases and J 3 bases; bases outside gene matches: 10. From germline, CDR1 is SGHTS and CDR2 YDEGEE. CDR3 loop: CASSLRGGTVNQPQHF. The CDR3 DNA reads TGTGCCAGCAGCCTACGGGGTGGGACAGTCAATCAGCCCCAGCATTTT.

This chain links TRBV5-4 with TRBJ1-1, with D unresolved. This CDR3 has 16 residues. Germline loops: CDR1 SGHNT, CDR2 YYREEE (reference sequence). V lost 0 bases, J lost 0 bases, and 12 bases lay in between. CDR3 DNA sequence: TGTGCCAGCAGCTTGGCCGTGGGCCTCTTGAACACTGAAGCTTTCTTT. Encoded protein: CASSLAVGLLNTEAFF.

This chain links TRBV15 with TRBJ2-2; D unresolved. This CDR3 has 13 residues. Per the germline V gene, CDR1 is LNHNV and CDR2 is YYDKDF (reference sequence). Trimming stripped 6 bases from V and 0 bases from J, with 5 bases between. CDR3 amino acids: CATRQTNTGELFF. The CDR3 DNA is TGTGCCACCAGACAGACGAACACCGGGGAGCTGTTTTTT.

V and J are TRBV29-1 and TRBJ1-2; 8 nucleotides align to TRBD1. Germline CDR1 is SQVTM and CDR2 is ANQGSEA. The CDR3 extends over 13 amino acids. J lost 4 bases, V lost 2 bases, and 3 bases had no gene match. This chain's CDR3 is CSVEPRGLYGYTF. In nucleotides, the CDR3 is TGCAGCGTTGAACCCAGGGGGCTCTATGGCTACACCTTC.

The V gene is TRBV5-1, the J gene TRBJ1-1, with D maybe TRBD1 (5 bases). Germline V CDR1 and CDR2: SGHRS, YFSETQ. Trimming removed 6 bases from V and 1 base from J, with 13 bases in between. The CDR3 spans 14 residues. The CDR3 sequence is CASTRDGQNTEAFF. The CDR3 nucleotides are TGCGCCAGCACCCGCGACGGACAGAACACTGAAGCTTTCTTT.

The chain uses TRBV10-1 and TRBJ2-3; 14 nucleotides align to TRBD2. The CDR3 is 15 amino acids. V was pared by 5 bases and J by 7 bases, with 5 bases of the junction left unmatched. The germline V gene encodes CDR1 WNHNN and CDR2 SYGVQD (reference sequence). CDR3 amino acids: CASSSGLAGDYTQYF. CDR3 in DNA: TGCGCCAGCAGTTCGGGACTAGCGGGAGATTATACGCAGTATTTT.

A word on this clone: Other DNA sequences within the sample encode an identical CDR3. The rearrangement links TRBV5-4 to TRBJ2-5; perhaps TRBD2 as D (6 bases). The CDR3 sequence is 14 residues long. Germline V gives CDR1 SGHNT, CDR2 YYREEE (reference sequence). The ends were cut back, 4 bases at V and 2 bases at J, with 12 bases in the middle. The CDR3 nucleotides are TGTGCCAGCAGCCCGGAGGGACCTCAAGAGACCCAGTACTTC. It specifies CASSPEGPQETQYF.

About this clone: Different DNA sequences within this sample yield the same CDR3. This chain joins TRBV5-1 and TRBJ2-5; TRBD2 agrees at 13 bases. The germline V gene encodes CDR1 SGHRS and CDR2 YFSETQ. The CDR3 length is 15 residues. V trimming: 3 bases; J trimming: 4 bases; junction bases outside the gene matches: 3. As DNA, the CDR3 is TGCGCCAGCAGCTCGGGACTAGCGGGATCAGAGACCCAGTACTTC. Translation gives CASSSGLAGSETQYF.

The gene calls are TRBV27 and TRBJ2-1, with D uncertain. Germline CDR1 is MNHEY and CDR2 is SMNVEV (reference sequence). The germline V and J ends were trimmed by 6 bases and 0 bases, with 9 bases remaining between them. The CDR3 is 14 amino acids. The CDR3 protein is CASRFRSSYNEQFF. The DNA for the CDR3 is TGTGCCAGCAGATTCCGGAGCTCCTACAATGAGCAGTTCTTC.

This CDR3 is CASSLRQGAYEQYF. CDR3 nucleotide sequence: TGTGCCAGCAGCCTCCGACAGGGGGCCTACGAGCAGTACTTC. The chain joins TRBV9 to TRBJ2-7, with 9 nucleotides matching TRBD1. The V gene's germline CDR1 is SGDLS and CDR2 YYNGEE. The ends lost 4 bases at V and 2 bases at J; junction bases unmatched: 4. This CDR3 is built from 14 residues.

This chain joins TRBV11-3 and TRBJ2-1; TRBD2 matches 7 bases. The CDR3 runs 14 residues. The V gene's germline CDR1 is SGHNT and CDR2 YENEEA. V lost 5 bases, J lost 5 bases, and 6 bases stayed unmatched. The CDR3 region is CASSPHGGDNEQFF. The CDR3 nucleotides read TGTGCCAGCAGCCCCCATGGGGGGGACAATGAGCAGTTCTTC.

The CDR3 DNA reads TGTGCCTGGAGTGGGGGGGGTAGCAATCAGCCCCAGCATTTT. Translating gives CAWSGGGSNQPQHF. V usage is TRBV30 and J usage is TRBJ1-5, with D possibly being TRBD1 (5 bases). Per the germline V gene, CDR1 is GTSNPN and CDR2 is SVGIG (reference sequence). The CDR3 has 14 amino acids. V shed 1 base and J shed 0 bases, with 7 bases lying between them.

The chain uses TRBV5-6 and TRBJ2-1; 12 bases are shared with TRBD2. CDR3 length equals 17 residues. In germline, CDR1 is SGHDT, CDR2 YYEEEE. V lost 4 bases to trimming and J lost 0 bases; unmatched junction nucleotides: 5. DNA of the CDR3: TGTGCCAGCAGCAATGGACTAGCGGGATCCTCCTACAATGAGCAGTTCTTC. Its protein product is CASSNGLAGSSYNEQFF.

The rearrangement joins TRBV27 to TRBJ2-6; weak D call: TRBD2 (6 bases). The CDR3 extends over 17 amino acids. Germline V gene lookup returns CDR1 MNHEY and CDR2 SMNVEV (reference sequence). V shed 0 bases and J shed 5 bases, with 14 bases lying between them. The CDR3, as DNA: TGTGCCAGCAGTTTATCGGGGCGGGGAAAAAGGGCCAACGTCCTGACTTTC. Encoded protein: CASSLSGRGKRANVLTF. Combining the CDR3 with reference TRBV27 and TRBJ2-6 gives the whole variable domain EAQVTQNPRYLITVTGKKLTVTCSQNMNHEYMSWYRQDPGLGLRQIYYSMNVEVTDKGDVPEGYKVSRKEKRNFPLILESPSPNQTSLYFCASSLSGRGKRANVLTFGAGSRLTVL.

This chain connects TRBV18 to TRBJ2-7, with 14 bases aligning to TRBD2. The CDR3 extends over 16 amino acids. Trimming at V came to 8 bases and at J to 2 bases, leaving 8 bases not matched to a gene. The germline V gene encodes CDR1 KGHSH and CDR2 LQKENI. The CDR3 sequence: CASAGTSGRTAYEQYF. The CDR3 bases are TGTGCCAGCGCCGGGACTAGCGGGAGAACGGCCTACGAGCAGTACTTC. Full variable domain (missing parts from reference TRBV18 and TRBJ2-7): NAGVMQNPRHLVRRRGQEARLRCSPMKGHSHVYWYRQLPEEGLKFMVYLQKENIIDESGMPKERFSAEFPKEGPSILRIQQVVRGDSAAYFCASAGTSGRTAYEQYFGPGTRLTVT.

The V call is TRBV5-4, the J call TRBJ2-7; 14 bases map to TRBD2. The ends lost 4 bases at V and 3 bases at J; junction bases unmatched: 9. Germline CDR1 reads SGHNT; CDR2 reads YYREEE (reference sequence). This CDR3 is 17 amino acids long. The CDR3 DNA is TGTGCCAGCAGCGCCACCGGGACTAGCGGGAGTGGCTACGAGCAGTACTTC. Translated, it gives CASSATGTSGSGYEQYF.

The chain is built from TRBV18 and TRBJ2-1; 11 positions match TRBD1. The germline CDR1 and CDR2 sequences are KGHSH and LQKENI. The length of the CDR3 is 15 residues. The V segment lost 5 bases and the J segment 3 bases; nucleotides outside the gene matches: 3. The CDR3 sequence: CASSLGQGDYNEQFF. CDR3 DNA: TGTGCCAGCTCATTGGGACAGGGGGACTACAATGAGCAGTTCTTC.

Here the CDR3 DNA reads TGTGCCAGCAGCTTCCGGGGGGGGCCCGGTGGCTACACCTTC. This encodes CASSFRGGPGGYTF. The chain links TRBV11-2 to TRBJ1-2; TRBD1 might be the D (6 bases). Germline assignment: CDR1 SGHAT and CDR2 FQNNGV. Trimming removed 3 bases from V and 7 bases from J, with 15 bases in between. This CDR3 comprises 14 residues.

The chain links TRBV28 to TRBJ1-4, with TRBD1 matching 10 bases. The CDR3 extends over 14 amino acids. Losses at the gene ends were 6 bases for V and 13 bases for J; bases not matched to a gene: 11. CDR1 and CDR2 from the germline V gene are MDHEN and SYDVKM. For the CDR3, the DNA is TGTGCCAGCAGGCCCGGACAGGGGGGAGGGAGACTGTTTTTT. It translates to CASRPGQGGGRLFF.

The chain recombines TRBV6-1 with TRBJ1-2, with 7 bases lining up with TRBD1. The germline V gene has CDR1 MNHNS and CDR2 SASEGT. J lost 8 bases, V lost 5 bases, and 11 bases had no gene match. CDR3 size: 14 residues. CDR3 nucleotide sequence: TGTGCCAGCAGTCGGCCCCAGGGGGTAGCCGGCTACACCTTC. Translating gives CASSRPQGVAGYTF.

This clone was detected a few times. The V call is TRBV11-3, the J call TRBJ2-7, with 7 bases fitting TRBD1. After removal of 5 bases from V and 6 bases from J, the junction contained 7 bases not matched to a gene. Germline loops: CDR1 SGHNT, CDR2 YENEEA. The CDR3 is 13 amino acids. The CDR3 protein is CASSRDRVSEQYF. DNA of the CDR3: TGTGCCAGCAGCCGCGACAGGGTAAGCGAGCAGTACTTC.